This entry describes one T cell receptor (beta chain). This clonotype was seen repeatedly, ten times or more. Its cognate antigen has yet to be identified. No much larger clonotype is one base removed from it; base qualities were not supplied. The data are from a study of read filtering for tumor transcriptome and immune sequencing (TCRdb year 2020). At the level of the whole study: The cohort consisted of approximately 17 male and approximately 15 female patients, with a mean age of about 66 years and an age range of roughly 40 to 85. By revised international staging, eight or nine patients were R-ISS I, about 15 were R-ISS II and roughly 7 were R-ISS III. After DNase treatment, whole-transcriptome libraries were prepared using the TruSeq RNA Access Library Prep Kit. TCR-region mapped reads per sample ranged from about 4.05 to 11 million with IR-seq versus only roughly 75 to 1,300 with RNA-seq. Using the same bone marrow samples, the study ran both targeted immune repertoire sequencing and bulk whole-transcriptome sequencing and then compared the TCR repertoires from each method. A main aim was a read-filtering strategy for immune repertoire data, specifically whether clonotypes supported by a single read should be removed. Summary of the overall study and its limitations: Single-read clonotypes made up 80% to 85% of clonotypes but only about 4% of total reads in IR-seq, compared with approximately 75% of clonotypes and 35% to 45% of reads in RNA-seq. When single-read clonotypes were removed, the proportions of shared clonotypes in IR-seq and RNA-seq correlated more strongly. The sorted CD138-negative fraction was a mixed bone marrow immune population, not purified T cells. IR-seq captured clonotypes at much higher depth and more reliably than RNA-seq, and smaller IR-seq throughput sufficed to identify most shared clonotypes.

Trimming costs V 6 bases and J 8 bases, and their ends lie 8 bases apart. Via the germline V gene (reference sequence), CDR1 is LGHDT and CDR2 YNNKEL. The CDR3 goes from the cysteine to the phenylalanine over 11 residues. CDR3 DNA only is kept here, 33 bases in frame from base 1. Bone marrow was sampled from every patient at the time of active disease. Bone marrow mononuclear cells were isolated by Ficoll-Hypaque density gradient centrifugation. Myeloma plasma cells were removed and CD138-negative cells were obtained by negative selection following labeling with CD138 magnetic microbeads on a MACS separator. Flow cytometry with CD138 antibodies on an Attune NxT was used to check how pure the isolated cells were. Total RNA was extracted with TRIzol reagent and quantified with a NanoDrop spectrophotometer. For each patient, the CD138-negative bone marrow sample underwent paired RNA-seq and IR-seq. The Immunoverse kit was used to build TCR libraries from roughly 440 ng RNA, with molecular barcoded adaptors covering alpha/delta and beta/gamma chains. TCR library preparation used the same RNA that was used for transcriptome sequencing. An Illumina HiSeq 4000 with 2 x 150 cycles was used to sequence the TCR libraries. The study's own analysis went as follows. Using MiXCR, which included quality filtering and error correction, TCR reads were aligned to human V, D, J and C references and then assembled into CDR3 clonotypes. Clonotype counts and gene usage diversity were analyzed with the tcR package in R. For inspection of raw mapping reads, RNA-seq reads were mapped by STAR aligner version 2.5.3a onto GRCh37 of the human genome. To test the effect of sequencing depth on detected clonotypes, IR-seq fastq files were randomly downsampled using Seqtk 1.3. TCRdb reprocessing: public reads trimmed at Q25 with fastp, clones called with MiXCR, in-frame beta chains kept. Under each unique CDR3 protein, matching rows form one entry showing the most common genes and DNA. The V and J calls here are based on TCRdb, not the publication. This sample lists 75,000 to 95,000 distinct CDR3 sequences; approximately 21% were detected once. The ten largest clones represent over 10% of the sample.

Source material: a population of CD138-negative cells sorted from bone marrow. According to the study, the label for this sample's cell subset or site signals: bone marrow mononuclear cells depleted of CD138+ plasma/myeloma cells by negative magnetic selection. The source is a donor at least 40 years old with multiple myeloma. Recombination connected TRBV3-1 to TRBJ2-1, with no confidently assigned D gene. The CDR3 protein sequence reads: CASSLGDEQFF. The sequenced DNA is TGTGCCAGCAGTCTTGGCGATGAGCAGTTCTTC.